A selection of T cell receptor beta chains follows, all from one sample in a study of T cell responses to AZD1222 COVID-19 vaccine. Profiling relied on immunoSEQ multiplex PCR, and the TCRdb table lists in-frame clones only, not all of them. The repertoire holds approximately 92,000 clones, with about 89% as singletons. The specimen comprised peripheral blood, sampled on day 0 of AZD1222 vaccination. The origin of the receptors is an adult in good health. CDR3s include the opening cysteine and the closing phenylalanine or tryptophan.

cdr3_length	v_call	j_call	cdr3_aa
12	TRBV12-3/TRBV12-4	TRBJ1-2	CASSQGMAGYTF
17	TRBV9	TRBJ1-6	CASSIRGAGGSNSPLHF
14	TRBV3-1/TRBV3-2	TRBJ1-2	CASRGSERNYGYTF
13	TRBV18	TRBJ1-2	CASSLGTGDGYTF
14	TRBV5-1	TRBJ1-2	CASKVGNRVYGYTF
13	TRBV4-1	TRBJ1-1	CASSRQGRTEAFF
15	TRBV3-1/TRBV3-2	TRBJ1-1	CASSQSQQFYTEAFF
14	TRBV3-1/TRBV3-2	TRBJ1-2	CASSQDWTGGGYTF
15	TRBV7-3	TRBJ2-3	CASSLNPGGTDTQYF
13	TRBV7-3	TRBJ1-1	CASSFTLNTEAFF
14	TRBV7-9	TRBJ1-1	CASSPVVFGTEAFF
15	TRBV30	TRBJ2-5	CAWSVGTGGGETQYF
14	TRBV7-2	TRBJ1-2	CASSQDTPNYGYTF
13	TRBV5-6	TRBJ1-1	CASSLGGRTEAFF
13	TRBV3-1/TRBV3-2	TRBJ2-3	CASSQGGTDTQYF
13	TRBV12-3/TRBV12-4	TRBJ1-5	CASSLAGAQPQHF
15	TRBV5-1	TRBJ2-3	CASSLVGNLVDTQYF
17	TRBV4-1	TRBJ1-1	CASSQEGGGIQNTEAFF
13	TRBV7-3	TRBJ2-1	CASSLQGNNEQFF
13	TRBV5-1	TRBJ1-2	CASSYQGEGGYTF
15	TRBV7-9	TRBJ1-1	CASSERGLMNTEAFF
17	TRBV2	TRBJ1-1	CASSEALGGQVETEAFF
13	TRBV3-1/TRBV3-2	TRBJ2-7	CASSRPAGGEQYF
14	TRBV4-3	TRBJ1-1	CASSRGRDDTEAFF
15	TRBV25-1	TRBJ1-3	CASSDGAFSGNTIYF
16	TRBV3-1/TRBV3-2	TRBJ2-5	CASSQTGAGPQETQYF
15	TRBV6-1	TRBJ1-2	CASSEIDGRMYGYTF
17	TRBV11-2	TRBJ1-2	CASSSPPGQHNPYGYTF
15	TRBV27	TRBJ2-6	CASNDGAAGANVLTF
16	TRBV7-9	TRBJ2-1	CASTPTDGIQENEQFF
12	TRBV19	TRBJ2-1	CGSGGAYNEQFF
17	TRBV21-1	TRBJ2-1	CASSTSPRQTSYNEQFF
14	TRBV6-6	TRBJ1-1	CASTLGNSHTEAFF
14	TRBV3-1/TRBV3-2	TRBJ2-3	CASSLGVRADTQYF
13	TRBV3-1/TRBV3-2	TRBJ1-4	CASRNRGREKLFF
15	TRBV4-1	TRBJ2-7	CASSQGGGSSYEQYF
13	TRBV19	TRBJ2-6	CAVGGYGANVLTF
15	TRBV7-2	TRBJ1-5	CASSSSGGGSQPQHF
13	TRBV10-2	TRBJ1-1	CASSVTVNTEAFF
13	TRBV4-2	TRBJ1-4	CASSQDRREKLFF
15	TRBV5-4	TRBJ2-7	CASSLGLAETYEQYF
12	TRBV18	TRBJ1-2	CASSPGGNGYTF
14	TRBV14	TRBJ1-2	CASSQIWGGYGYTF
14	TRBV9	TRBJ1-2	CASSVALAGYGYTF
13	TRBV2	TRBJ1-5	CASKAYSNQPQHF
12	TRBV3-1/TRBV3-2	TRBJ1-6	CASSQGDSPLHF
11	TRBV28	TRBJ1-5	CASSGNQPQHF
13	TRBV12-3/TRBV12-4	TRBJ2-7	CASSLNRDYEQYF
14	TRBV5-1	TRBJ2-3	CASCPGAYTDTQYF